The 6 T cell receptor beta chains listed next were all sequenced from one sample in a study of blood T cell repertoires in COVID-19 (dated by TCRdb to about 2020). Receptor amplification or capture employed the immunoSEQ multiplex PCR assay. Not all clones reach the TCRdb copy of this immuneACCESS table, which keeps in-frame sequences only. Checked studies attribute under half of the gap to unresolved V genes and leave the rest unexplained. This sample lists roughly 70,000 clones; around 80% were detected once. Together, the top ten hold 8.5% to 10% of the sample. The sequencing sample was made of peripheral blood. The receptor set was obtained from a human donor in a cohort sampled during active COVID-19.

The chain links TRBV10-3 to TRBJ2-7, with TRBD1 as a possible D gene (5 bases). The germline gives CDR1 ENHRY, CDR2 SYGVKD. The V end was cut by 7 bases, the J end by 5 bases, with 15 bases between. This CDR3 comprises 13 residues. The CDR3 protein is CAINTGRANEQYF. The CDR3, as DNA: TGTGCCATCAACACCGGCAGGGCCAACGAGCAGTACTTC.

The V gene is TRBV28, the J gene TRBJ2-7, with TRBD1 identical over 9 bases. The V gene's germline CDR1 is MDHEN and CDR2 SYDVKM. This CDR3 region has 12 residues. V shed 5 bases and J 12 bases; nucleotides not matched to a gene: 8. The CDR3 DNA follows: TGTGCCAGCAGTATCCGGACAGGGGCGACGTACTTC. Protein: CASSIRTGATYF.

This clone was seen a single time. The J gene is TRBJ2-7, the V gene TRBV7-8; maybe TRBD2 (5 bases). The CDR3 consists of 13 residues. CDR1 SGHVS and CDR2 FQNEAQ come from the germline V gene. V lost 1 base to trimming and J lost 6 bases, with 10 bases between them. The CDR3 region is CASSLVPRGEQYF. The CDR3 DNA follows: TGTGCCAGCAGCTTAGTACCACGGGGCGAGCAGTACTTC.

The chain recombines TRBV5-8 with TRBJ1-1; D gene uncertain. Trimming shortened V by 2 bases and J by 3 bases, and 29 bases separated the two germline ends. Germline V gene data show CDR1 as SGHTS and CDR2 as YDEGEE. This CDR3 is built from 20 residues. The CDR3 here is CASSFEGFSANGRWYTEAFF. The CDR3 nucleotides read TGTGCCAGCAGCTTCGAAGGCTTTTCAGCCAACGGGAGATGGTACACTGAAGCTTTCTTT.

The CDR3 DNA sequence: TGTGCCAGCAGCGCACCGGCTAGCGGGCCAATCCCCGAGCAGTACTTC. Translated, it gives CASSAPASGPIPEQYF. The rearrangement links TRBV7-9 to TRBJ2-7; 8 bases align to TRBD2. Germline assignment: CDR1 SEHNR and CDR2 FQNEAQ (reference sequence). V dropped 5 bases and J dropped 6; count of bases not matched to a gene: 15. This CDR3 is 16 amino acids long.

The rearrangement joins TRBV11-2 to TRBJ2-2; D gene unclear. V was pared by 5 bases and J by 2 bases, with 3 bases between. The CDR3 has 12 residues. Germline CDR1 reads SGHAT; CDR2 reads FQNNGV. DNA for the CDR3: TGTGCCAGCAGCCCTAACACCGGGGAGCTGTTTTTT. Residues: CASSPNTGELFF.